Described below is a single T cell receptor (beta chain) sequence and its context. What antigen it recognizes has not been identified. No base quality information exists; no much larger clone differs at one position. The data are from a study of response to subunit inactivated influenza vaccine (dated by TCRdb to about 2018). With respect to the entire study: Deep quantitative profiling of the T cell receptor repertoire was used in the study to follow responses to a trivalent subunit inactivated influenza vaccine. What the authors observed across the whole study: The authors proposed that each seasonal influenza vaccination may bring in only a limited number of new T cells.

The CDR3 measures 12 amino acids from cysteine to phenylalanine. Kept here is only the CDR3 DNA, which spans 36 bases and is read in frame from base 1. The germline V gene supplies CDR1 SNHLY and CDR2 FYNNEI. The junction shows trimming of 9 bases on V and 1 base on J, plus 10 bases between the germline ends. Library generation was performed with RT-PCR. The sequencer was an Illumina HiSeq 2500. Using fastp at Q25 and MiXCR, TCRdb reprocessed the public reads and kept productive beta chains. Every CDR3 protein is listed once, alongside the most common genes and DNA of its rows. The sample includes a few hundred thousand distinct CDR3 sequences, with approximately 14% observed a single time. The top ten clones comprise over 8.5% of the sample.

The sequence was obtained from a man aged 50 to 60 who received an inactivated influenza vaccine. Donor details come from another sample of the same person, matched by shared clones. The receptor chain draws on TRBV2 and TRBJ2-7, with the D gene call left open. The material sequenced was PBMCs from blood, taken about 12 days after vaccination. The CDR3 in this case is CARYGGSYEQYF. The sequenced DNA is TGTGCCAGATATGGTGGTTCCTACGAGCAGTACTTC.